These 7 T cell receptor beta chains share one sample of origin, sequenced in a study of blood T cells in healthy people across ages. A second PCR of roughly 7 to 11 cycles used a sample-barcoded 5' primer and a J-beta primer mix. MiXCR, applied by TCRdb to the 5' RACE reads, yields one record per CDR3 protein. The sample lists 590,000 or so distinct CDR3 sequences; about 30% were seen once. The sample consisted of blood. These TCRs come from a woman aged 80 or over in good health.

Concerning this clonotype: A much more abundant neighbour one base away suggests this may be a read error. The CDR3 is CASSKEAGDHEQYF. Here the CDR3 DNA reads TGTGCCAGCAGCAAGGAGGCAGGGGATCATGAGCAGTACTTC. The rearrangement joins TRBV21-1 to TRBJ2-7; the table's D gene call, TRBD1, was not cross checked with the DNA. TRBV21-1 is classified as a pseudogene. This CDR3 contains 14 residues.

With respect to this clonotype: This could be a read error, since a much larger clone is one nucleotide away. This sequence joins TRBV4-1 and TRBJ2-3; 7 bases line up with TRBD1. This CDR3 has 16 residues. Germline assignment: CDR1 MGHRA and CDR2 YSYEKL. The CDR3 protein is CASSQEERGPTDTQDF. CDR3 sequence (DNA): TGCGCCAGCAGCCAAGAGGAGAGGGGGCCGACAGATACGCAGGATTTT.

This chain links TRBV6-2 or TRBV6-3 with TRBJ2-5; D could derive from TRBD1 or TRBD2 (6 bases each). CDR1 and CDR2 (germline): MNHEY, SVGEGT. The CDR3 runs 17 residues. Trimming took off 7 bases at V and 11 bases at J, with 32 bases between the two ends. The CDR3 DNA follows: TGTGCCAGCACCCCCAGGGGAGGCGGTTCCGTGGACAATGAGCAGTACTTC. As protein: CASTPRGGGSVDNEQYF.

The V and J genes are TRBV15 and TRBJ1-5; a weak D match, TRBD1 (6 bases). Germline loops: CDR1 LNHNV, CDR2 YYDKDF (reference sequence). V lost 0 bases and J 2 bases, leaving 14 bases between the germline ends. The CDR3 is made up of 17 amino acids. CDR3 sequence reads: CATSRDRAGAGNQPQHF. CDR3 in DNA: TGTGCCACCAGCAGAGATAGGGCAGGGGCGGGCAATCAGCCCCAGCATTTT.

In the case of this clonotype: It may be a read error: a sequence one base away is much more abundant. The chain uses TRBV21-1 and TRBJ2-7; the table's D call of TRBD1 was not tested on the DNA. TRBV21-1 is a pseudogene locus. The CDR3 sequence is 15 residues long. The CDR3 DNA reads as TGTGCCAGCAGCATATCCGGGACCCCTTCCTACGGGCAGTACTTC. It specifies CASSISGTPSYGQYF.

This clonotype came up many times. V and J are TRBV5-1 and TRBJ2-3; D not certain. CDR3 length: 14 residues. Germline CDR1 and CDR2: SGHRS and YFSETQ. Trimming removed 7 bases from V and 0 bases from J, with 12 bases in between. CDR3 DNA sequence: TGCGCCAGCTCGAAAGGTCCTAGCACAGATACGCAGTATTTT. Its translation is CASSKGPSTDTQYF. The whole variable domain, remainder taken from reference TRBV5-1 and TRBJ2-3, is KAGVTQTPRYLIKTRGQQVTLSCSPISGHRSVSWYQQTPGQGLQFLFEYFSETQRNKGNFPGRFSGRQFSNSRSEMNVSTLELGDSALYLCASSKGPSTDTQYFGPGTRLTVL.

Details on this clonotype: A much larger clone lies one base from this, so it may be a read error. This chain joins TRBV27 and TRBJ2-2; 7 positions match TRBD1. The germline V gene encodes CDR1 MNHEY and CDR2 SMNVEV (reference sequence). The CDR3 totals 16 residues. In DNA, the CDR3 is TGTGCCAGCAGCCGAAGCAGGGGGTCGAACACCGGGGAGCCGTTTTTT. It yields the protein CASSRSRGSNTGEPFF.